The source of this T cell receptor (beta chain) is a study of patients and donors after allogeneic stem cell transplantation. From the RT-PCR reads, TCRdb called clonotypes with MiXCR, one entry per CDR3 protein. The table lists about a million distinct CDR3 sequences, about a sixth of them singletons. Germline loops: CDR1 DFQATT, CDR2 SNEGSKA (reference sequence). V shed 1 base, J shed 5 bases, and the junction held 17 bases outside the gene matches. This CDR3 region has 18 residues. The receptor was isolated from a human donor who was either an allogeneic HSCT recipient or a stem cell or donor lymphocyte infusion donor (not recorded which). It is not recorded whose cells these are; they may come from a transplant donor. The specimen was blood, either unsorted or a sorted T cell fraction (not recorded which). The V gene is TRBV20-1, the J gene TRBJ2-5; 9 positions match TRBD2. CDR3 protein: CSARGGGSGSAIFETQYF. Here the CDR3 DNA reads TGCAGTGCTAGAGGAGGGGGTAGCGGGAGCGCCATATTCGAGACCCAGTACTTC.